This T cell receptor (beta chain) was identified during a study of blood T cell repertoires in COVID-19 (dated by TCRdb to 2018 to 2020). For the study in its entirety: Collaborator samples came from the United States, Italy and Spain and covered acute and convalescent phases of COVID-19. The prospective study material was composed of cDNA or gDNA derived from T cells, B-cell-depleted T cells, or PBMCs. Subjects who had been exposed to COVID-19, were actively infected with it, or had recovered from it provided the deeply sampled blood TCRbeta repertoires that made up the dataset. The repertoires were made available in a free public database intended to serve as a resource for research on the immune response to SARS-CoV-2. The samples were drawn from two sources: the first 160 participants of the ongoing ImmuneRACE study, and over 1,000 subjects contributed by 6 global collaborators. Sample metadata almost always included a de-identified subject ID, COVID-19 status, age in years and sex. HLA class I and class II types, where available, came from metadata supplied by the sample provider rather than from assay-based typing. Overall study outcomes, separate from this receptor: How much clinical and demographic metadata was included differed by source and by participant, and the metadata was provided uncurated.

Of note for this clone: Its antigen remains unidentified. No base quality values were provided; no much bigger clone lies one nucleotide off.

Whole blood was collected in K2EDTA tubes by collaborating institutions according to the institutions' own protocols. For TCRbeta analysis, collaborator samples were shipped as frozen whole blood, as isolated PBMCs, or as DNA extracted from either sample type. TCRbeta CDR3 regions were amplified from genomic DNA using the immunoSEQ Assay, a bias-controlled multiplex PCR. The source study handled its data this way. The number of nucleated cells in each sample was estimated by amplification of reference gene primers within the assay. To quantify the absolute abundance of each unique TCRbeta CDR3 rearrangement, sequence reads were collapsed and filtered. For each sample, productive Simpson clonality was calculated by taking the square root of Simpson's diversity index across productive rearrangements. The table comes from immuneACCESS by way of TCRdb, which keeps in-frame sequences with V and J called. Part of the clones is missing from these tables; in studies checked, under half for an unresolved V gene and the rest for unknown reasons. That table gives V, J and clone size, and the DNA gave D and trimming. Within this sample are 75,000 to 95,000 clones, with about four fifths of them counted one time only. The top ten clonotypes cover 5% to 6% of the sample.

This sequence originates from a woman over 75 with active or convalescent COVID-19. Sequencing was done on a sample of peripheral blood.

The DNA is TGCGCCAGCAGCTCCACAGGGCTCTATCAAGAGACCCAGTACTTC. Its amino acids are CASSSTGLYQETQYF. Recombination joined TRBV5-1 with TRBJ2-5; matching of 6 bases hints at TRBD1 as the D gene. The germline V gene supplies CDR1 SGHRS and CDR2 YFSETQ. Deletion took 3 bases off V and 2 bases off J, with a span of 14 bases between the germline ends. The CDR3 holds 15 amino acids from the cysteine to the phenylalanine. Only the CDR3 portion is preserved as DNA: 45 bases, with reading frame beginning at the first base.